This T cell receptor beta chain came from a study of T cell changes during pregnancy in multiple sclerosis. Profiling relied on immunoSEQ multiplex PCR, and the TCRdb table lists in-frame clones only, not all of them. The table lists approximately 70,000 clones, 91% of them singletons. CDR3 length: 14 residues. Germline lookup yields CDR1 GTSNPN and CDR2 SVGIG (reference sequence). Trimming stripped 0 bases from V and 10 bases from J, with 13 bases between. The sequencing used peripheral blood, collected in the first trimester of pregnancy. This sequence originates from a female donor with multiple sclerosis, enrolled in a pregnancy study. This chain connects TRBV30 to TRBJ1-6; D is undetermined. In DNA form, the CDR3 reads TGTGCCTGGAGTGTATCTCTACCCCCATCACCCCTCCACTTT. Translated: CAWSVSLPPSPLHF.